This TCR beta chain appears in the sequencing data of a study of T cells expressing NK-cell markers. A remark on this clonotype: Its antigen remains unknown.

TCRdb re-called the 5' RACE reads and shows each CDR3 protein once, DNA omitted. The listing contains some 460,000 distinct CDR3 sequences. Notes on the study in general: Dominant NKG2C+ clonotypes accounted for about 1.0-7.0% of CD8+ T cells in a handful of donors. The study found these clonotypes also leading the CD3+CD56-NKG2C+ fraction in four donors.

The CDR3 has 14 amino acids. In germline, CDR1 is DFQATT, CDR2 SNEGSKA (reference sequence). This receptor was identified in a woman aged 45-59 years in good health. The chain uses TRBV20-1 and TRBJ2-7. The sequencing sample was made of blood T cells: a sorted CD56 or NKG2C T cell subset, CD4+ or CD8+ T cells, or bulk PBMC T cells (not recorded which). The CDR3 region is CSARVLTSLGEQYF.